The 10 T cell receptor beta chains below come from one sample, sequenced in a study of blood T cell repertoires in COVID-19. Clones were read by immunoSEQ multiplex PCR, and TCRdb kept only the in-frame ones, dropping some. The sample includes some 60,000 clones, around four fifths seen only once; the top ten take approximately 3.4%. What was sequenced was peripheral blood. The receptors shown here come from a woman over 75 with acute or convalescent COVID-19.

The chain joins TRBV11-2 to TRBJ2-2; D might be TRBD2 (6 bases). V was cut by 4 bases and J by 7 bases, with 13 bases left in between. Germline V gene sequence: CDR1 SGHAT, CDR2 FQNNGV. The CDR3 covers 14 residues. The CDR3 reads CASSSPSVSGELFF. The CDR3 DNA follows: TGTGCCAGCAGCTCCCCTAGCGTCAGCGGGGAGCTGTTTTTT.

This clone was detected only a few times. The rearrangement uses TRBV16 and TRBJ1-4; 12 nucleotides align to TRBD1. CDR1 and CDR2 from the germline V gene are KGHSY and FQNENV. The V segment lost 5 bases and the J segment 8 bases; nucleotides outside the gene matches: 6. The CDR3 contains 15 residues. The CDR3 loop reads CASSGGGTGGEKLFF. The CDR3 coding sequence is TGTGCCAGCAGCGGAGGAGGGACAGGGGGCGAAAAACTGTTTTTT.

This chain connects TRBV27 to TRBJ2-7; D unresolved. The V gene's germline CDR1 is MNHEY and CDR2 SMNVEV (reference sequence). CDR3 length: 13 amino acids. Between the trimmed V and J ends, which lost 6 bases and 0 bases, there was a span of 9 bases. CDR3 loop: CASSTRNSYEQYF. The CDR3 DNA reads as TGTGCCAGCAGCACGCGAAACTCCTACGAGCAGTACTTC.

The chain recombines TRBV3-1 (or the pseudogene TRBV3-2) with TRBJ1-2; D call uncertain. Trimming shortened V by 1 base and J by 0 bases, and 9 bases separated the two germline ends. Germline loops: CDR1 LGHDT, CDR2 YNNKEL (reference sequence). CDR3 length equals 15 residues. The CDR3 loop is CASSQANGANYGYTF. CDR3 nucleotide sequence: TGTGCCAGCAGCCAAGCGAATGGAGCTAACTATGGCTACACCTTC.

This clone was detected a few times. J is TRBJ1-1 and V is TRBV28; D is possibly TRBD1 (5 bases). Germline values: CDR1 MDHEN, CDR2 SYDVKM. There are 11 residues in the CDR3. Trimming pared 4 bases from V and 8 bases from J, leaving 8 bases between. Here the CDR3 DNA reads TGTGCCAGCAGTTACTACAGGGAAGCTTTCTTT. Residues: CASSYYREAFF.

The chain links TRBV29-1 to TRBJ2-3, with TRBD1 identical over 10 bases. This CDR3 is 14 amino acids long. V lost 6 bases to trimming and J lost 11 bases; unmatched junction nucleotides: 14. Germline CDR1 is SQVTM and CDR2 is ANQGSEA. The CDR3, as DNA: TGCAGCGTGAAGACAGGGGGCCTTTCATATGTGCAGTATTTT. Protein: CSVKTGGLSYVQYF.

The chain employs TRBV6-5 and TRBJ2-7; 7 nucleotides line up with TRBD2. CDR1 and CDR2 from the germline V gene are MNHEY and SVGAGI. Trimming removed 8 bases from V and 1 base from J; junction bases left unmatched: 5. The CDR3 contains 13 residues. The CDR3 loop reads CASLREVSYEQYF. DNA of the CDR3: TGTGCCAGCCTCCGGGAGGTGTCCTACGAGCAGTACTTC.

The V and J genes are TRBV11-2 and TRBJ1-6; D unresolved. V lost 2 bases to trimming and J lost 3 bases, with 11 bases between them. Germline V gene sequence: CDR1 SGHAT, CDR2 FQNNGV. The CDR3 consists of 16 residues. This chain's CDR3 is CASSLSWADYNSPLHF. CDR3 sequence (DNA): TGTGCCAGCAGCTTATCTTGGGCAGACTATAATTCACCCCTCCACTTT.

This clone showed up just once. The chain carries TRBV9 and TRBJ2-1, with a tentative D call TRBD2 (6 bases). Germline assignment: CDR1 SGDLS and CDR2 YYNGEE. The CDR3 has 15 amino acids. V was pared by 2 bases and J by 8 bases, with 17 bases between. CDR3 loop: CASSVGLAKRDEQFF. The CDR3 nucleotides read TGTGCCAGCAGCGTCGGGCTAGCGAAAAGGGATGAGCAGTTCTTC.

This clone was recorded only once. The chain combines TRBV2 with TRBJ1-4, with TRBD1 identical over 9 bases. The CDR3 sequence is 16 residues long. Unmatched junction bases numbered 6, after V lost 7 bases and J lost 0 bases. Germline CDR1 SNHLY, CDR2 FYNNEI. The CDR3 DNA reads TGTGCCAGCATGCACAGGGGGCTATCAACTAATGAAAAACTGTTTTTT. Encoded protein: CASMHRGLSTNEKLFF. The variable domain in full, with the rest retrieved from reference TRBV2 and TRBJ1-4, is EPEVTQTPSHQVTQMGQEVILRCVPISNHLYFYWYRQILGQKVEFLVSFYNNEISEKSEIFDDQFSVERPDGSNFTLKIRSTKLEDSAMYFCASMHRGLSTNEKLFFGSGTQLSVL.